Described below is a single T cell receptor beta chain sequence and its context. Some clones are missing from TCRdb's copy, which holds only in-frame ones; the method was immunoSEQ multiplex PCR. The sample contains fewer than 150,000 clones, 85% to 90% of which appear only once. This CDR3 region has 15 residues. From germline, CDR1 is SGHRS and CDR2 YFSETQ. Trimming cost V 3 bases and J 5 bases; bases outside gene matches: 3. This sample was taken from a study of blood T cell repertoires in COVID-19. The sequence derives from a human donor in a cohort sampled during active COVID-19. The specimen was peripheral blood. V is TRBV5-1 and J is TRBJ2-5; 14 bases line up with TRBD2. The CDR3 region is CASSYGTSGGETQYF. In DNA, the CDR3 is TGCGCCAGCAGCTACGGGACTAGCGGGGGCGAGACCCAGTACTTC.